This record covers a single T cell receptor (beta chain). The specificity of this receptor is unknown. The source of the sample is a study of monozygotic twins with inflammatory bowel disease (dated by TCRdb to the late 2010s). Notes on the research overall: In total, 30 or so monozygotic twin pairs made up the full study: 19 Danish pairs, all IBD-discordant, plus nine German pairs, of which four were IBD-concordant and five were IBD-discordant. The search for disease-associated traits relied mainly on comparing IBD patients with their genetically identical healthy co-twins within discordant pairs. Each individual had, on average, about 151 000 unique TCRalpha sequences and 181 000 unique TCRbeta sequences available for analysis. Results the study describes overall, beyond this receptor: The analysis was unable to tell different T cell subtypes apart. Compared with healthy twins, IBD patients shared fewer clonotypes with other individuals, and the difference was most pronounced in patients with signs of disease activity. A decrease in TCRbeta repertoire diversity, as measured by inverse Simpson index, was observed in IBD patients compared with their healthy co-twins. The results gave no support for a single strong signal or clonotype linked to IBD. Repertoire similarity did not differ between concordant and discordant twins, which could be due to limited statistical power. Because patients received different immunosuppressive treatments, the repertoires may have picked up extra background noise and variability between individuals.

From each donor, a roughly 2.5 ml peripheral blood sample was collected into PAXgene tubes and stored at -80 degrees C. Without any T cell sorting, total RNA was extracted from whole blood using the PAXgene blood miRNA kit on an automated QIAcube. Deep TCRalpha and TCRbeta repertoire profiling with unique molecular barcoding was performed on peripheral blood of monozygotic twin pairs concordant or discordant for inflammatory bowel disease. Smoking habits were recorded for all twin pairs, and each individual was classified as a current, former or never smoker. Library preparation was by 5' RACE. The input for every TCR library was 3500 ng of total RNA. For each sample, cDNA synthesis was carried out in eight separate reactions using SMARTScribe reverse transcriptase. During cDNA synthesis, unique molecular identifiers containing a 6-nucleotide sample barcode were introduced by template switching. TCRalpha and TCRbeta cDNA was amplified by two nested PCRs of approximately 17 and 9 cycles, with bead purification after each PCR. Before amplification, the cDNA was treated with uracil DNA-glycosylase and purified using the QIAquick PCR purification kit. In the second PCR, Illumina TruSeq-compatible adapters and sample-specific barcodes were added. TapeStation and Qubit were used to check library quality and concentration, and 5 ng of each library went into the pool. Pooled libraries were sequenced on an Illumina HiSeq2500 single-index Rapid Run with 2 x 100 bp reads and custom sequencing primers. Processing in the source paper ran as follows. UMI-based consensus assembly with MiGEC version 1.2.6 was used to correct PCR and sequencing errors. V(D)J alignment, clonotype assembly and CDR3 extraction were performed with MiXCR version 2.1.1. To normalise gene usage, clonotype sharing and MAIT/NKT TCR abundance, the analysis used the top 1000, 10 000 and 20 000 clonotypes per sample. After downsampling to 27 000 UMIs, diversity was calculated as the inverse Simpson index using the vegan R package. Paired Mann-Whitney U tests were applied to discordant twin pairs, and Benjamini-Hochberg correction was used for multiple testing. The reads were reprocessed in TCRdb, with one entry per CDR3 protein sequence and no accompanying DNA. The V and J calls come from TCRdb's annotation, not from the publication. This specimen's table enumerates tens of thousands of distinct CDR3 sequences. The biggest ten clones account for 7.4% of the sample.

From the germline V gene (reference sequence), CDR1 is SEHNR and CDR2 is FQNEAQ. Inclusive of the bounding cysteine and phenylalanine, the CDR3 is 13 residues long. No nucleotide data were recorded. This TCR came from a human donor with ulcerative colitis or Crohn's disease, or a healthy co-twin of an affected twin (not recorded which). Material: blood. The chain links TRBV7-9 with TRBJ2-7. The CDR3 region has the sequence CASSSTGPYEQYF. This CDR3, with the reference TRBV7-9 and TRBJ2-7 proteins standing in past its ends, gives the full variable domain DTGVSQNPRHKITKRGQNVTFRCDPISEHNRLYWYRQTLGQGPEFLTYFQNEAQLEKSRLLSDRFSAERPKGSFSTLEIQRTEQGDSAMYLCASSSTGPYEQYFGPGTRLTVT.